This TCR beta chain was sequenced for a study of T cell responses to AZD1222 COVID-19 vaccine. Germline V gives CDR1 SGHRS, CDR2 YFSETQ. CDR3 length equals 18 residues. The V and J ends lost 5 bases and 4 bases, in that order; junction bases with no gene match: 10. Timing groups of about 4 and about 12 weeks for second doses were pooled. Sequencing used immunoSEQ multiplex PCR; TCRdb keeps in-frame clones, though not all of them. The sample carries 100,000 to 150,000 clones, more than 85% recorded once. V and J are TRBV5-1 and TRBJ2-2; 14 bases are a match to TRBD2. This receptor was obtained from an adult who received the AZD1222 COVID-19 vaccine. Sequencing was performed on peripheral blood, taken 28 days after the second AZD1222 dose. The CDR3 sequence is CASSKEGLAGAVTGELFF. The DNA of the CDR3 is TGCGCCAGCAGTAAGGAGGGACTAGCGGGAGCGGTCACCGGGGAGCTGTTTTTT.